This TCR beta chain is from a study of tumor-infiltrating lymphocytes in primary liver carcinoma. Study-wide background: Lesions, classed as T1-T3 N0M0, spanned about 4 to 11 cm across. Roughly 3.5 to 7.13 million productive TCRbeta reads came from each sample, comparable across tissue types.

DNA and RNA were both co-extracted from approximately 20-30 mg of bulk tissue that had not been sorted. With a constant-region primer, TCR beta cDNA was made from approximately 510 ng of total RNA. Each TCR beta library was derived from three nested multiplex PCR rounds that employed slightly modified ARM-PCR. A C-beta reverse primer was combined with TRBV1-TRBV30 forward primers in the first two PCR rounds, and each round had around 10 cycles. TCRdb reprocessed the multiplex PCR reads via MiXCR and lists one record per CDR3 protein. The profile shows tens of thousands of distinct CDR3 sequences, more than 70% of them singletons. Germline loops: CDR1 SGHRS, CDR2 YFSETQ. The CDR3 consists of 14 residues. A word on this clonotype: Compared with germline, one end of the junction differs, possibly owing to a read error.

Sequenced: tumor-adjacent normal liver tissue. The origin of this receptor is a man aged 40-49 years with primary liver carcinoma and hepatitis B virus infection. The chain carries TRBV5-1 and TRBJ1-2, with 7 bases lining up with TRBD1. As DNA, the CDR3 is TGCGTCAGCAGCTCCCGGGACAGTAACTATGGCTACACCTTC. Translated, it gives CVSSSRDSNYGYTF.